This T cell receptor (beta chain) was identified during a study of response to subunit inactivated influenza vaccine. Overall study findings and caveats: Few additional T cells are recruited per seasonal influenza vaccination, authors suggested.

Germline values: CDR1 SGHRS, CDR2 YFSETQ. This CDR3 is 14 amino acids long. V gave up 7 bases and J gave up 7 bases; unmatched junction bases: 7. Using its own MiXCR run on the RT-PCR reads, TCRdb lists one record per CDR3 protein. The table has about 780,000 distinct CDR3 sequences, 15% to 20% seen once. This clonotype was counted between two and nine times. Its antigen is still unknown. V and J are TRBV5-1 and TRBJ2-1; 11 bases are shared with TRBD1. The clonotype originates from a man aged 45 to 65 who received an inactivated influenza vaccine. The specimen was PBMCs from blood, collected about 5 days after vaccination. CDR3 in DNA: TGCGCCAGCCAAACCGGGACAGGGGGGAATGAGCAGTTCTTC. Protein sequence: CASQTGTGGNEQFF.